This T cell receptor beta chain was retrieved from a study of blood T cell repertoires in COVID-19 (dated by TCRdb to 2020 to 2022). Study-level background: The collaborator samples originated in the United States, Italy and Spain and spanned the acute and convalescent phases of COVID-19. The repertoires were released in a freely available public database intended as a resource for research on the immune response to SARS-CoV-2. Sample metadata almost always included a de-identified subject ID, COVID-19 status, age in years and sex. The prospective study material was composed of cDNA or gDNA derived from T cells, B-cell-depleted T cells, or PBMCs. Where available, HLA class I and class II types were taken from metadata supplied by the sample provider and were not determined by assay-based typing. The samples were drawn from the first 160 participants of the ongoing ImmuneRACE study and from 1,254 subjects provided by 6 global collaborators. Deeply sampled blood TCRbeta repertoires from subjects exposed to, actively infected with, or recovered from COVID-19 were included in the dataset.

The collaborating institutions used their own protocols to collect whole blood in K2EDTA tubes. For TCRbeta analysis, collaborator samples were shipped as frozen whole blood, as isolated PBMCs, or as DNA extracted from either sample type. Overall study results and their limits: Clinical and demographic metadata were provided uncurated, with the amount varying by source and participant.

Measured from the cysteine to the phenylalanine, the CDR3 is 15 residues long. Left in the record is the CDR3 DNA by itself, 45 bases read in frame from the first base. CDR1 and CDR2 (SGHRS, YFSETQ) derive from the germline V gene. V was cut back by 0 bases and J by 7 bases, leaving a gap of 14 bases between them. The immunoSEQ Assay, a bias-controlled multiplex PCR, was used to amplify TCRbeta CDR3 regions from genomic DNA. The authors' analysis ran thus. Within the assay, amplification of reference gene primers was used to estimate how many nucleated cells each sample contained. To quantify the absolute abundance of each unique TCRbeta CDR3 rearrangement, sequence reads were collapsed and filtered. For each sample, productive Simpson clonality was calculated by taking the square root of Simpson's diversity index across productive rearrangements. TCRdb limited this immuneACCESS table to in-frame rearrangements with V and J called. A share of clones is missing; checked studies link under half to unresolved V genes, and the rest is unexplained. V and J calls and clone size are given by that table; D and trimming were obtained from the DNA. In all, the sample holds more than 150,000 clones, and approximately 86% of those were seen once. Clones ranked in the top ten supply around 8.3% of the sample.

For this clone: This clone's antigen is unknown. No much larger clonotype is one base removed from it; base qualities were not supplied.

The sample consisted of peripheral blood. This sequence uses TRBV5-1 and TRBJ2-1; the D gene is perhaps TRBD2, from 5 matching bases. This TCR came from a man aged 60 to 75 with acute or convalescent COVID-19. The nucleotide sequence reads as follows: TGCGCCAGCAGCTTGGGAAGCTCCCGAGGGAATGAGCAGTTCTTC. Protein translation: CASSLGSSRGNEQFF.